Listed below are T cell receptor beta chains from one sample, sequenced in a study of blood T cells in healthy people across ages. TCRdb independently ran MiXCR on the 5' RACE reads; one entry per CDR3 protein. The sample shows about 1.8 million distinct CDR3 sequences, 49% of them seen only once. Input material: blood. These receptors were taken from a woman aged 40 to 50 in good health. Each CDR3 is given with its conserved first and last residue. The D gene is left open where the match is weak. Clone size appears in some rows only: once, few, many, or a class for an expanded clone.

CDR3	DNA	size	V	length	D	J
CASSPGRRSYNEQFF	TGTGCCAGCAGCCCCGGGAGGAGGTCCTACAATGAGCAGTTCTTC	many	TRBV7-2	15	TRBD2	TRBJ2-1
CASRQGSETQYF	TGTGCCAGCAGGCAGGGATCGGAGACCCAGTACTTC	.	TRBV28	12	.	TRBJ2-5
CASSLLRETEAFF	TGTGCCAGCAGTTTATTGAGGGAGACTGAAGCTTTCTTT	.	TRBV12-3/TRBV12-4	13	.	TRBJ1-1
CASSSNRARIDTQYF	TGTGCCAGCAGTAGTAACAGGGCCAGGATAGATACGCAGTATTTT	.	TRBV27	15	.	TRBJ2-3
CASSEPVRGYTF	TGTGCCAGCAGTGAACCGGTGAGGGGCTACACCTTC	.	TRBV25-1	12	.	TRBJ1-2
CASSYSWAGTDTQYF	TGTGCCAGCAGTTACTCATGGGCAGGCACAGATACGCAGTATTTT	.	TRBV6-5	15	.	TRBJ2-3
CASSVQAGFYEQYF	TGTGCCAGCAGTGTACAGGCTGGATTCTACGAGCAGTACTTC	.	TRBV28	14	.	TRBJ2-7
CASSLCPPRRGRQPQHF	TGTGCCAGCAGTTTATGCCCCCCCCGACGGGGTCGCCAGCCCCAGCATTTT	.	TRBV28	17	.	TRBJ1-5
CASSSSTEIKSYEQYF	TGTGCTAGCAGTTCATCGACAGAAATCAAATCCTACGAGCAGTACTTC	.	TRBV28	16	.	TRBJ2-7
CASSPRGTGDGYTF	TGTGCCAGCAGCCCAAGAGGGACAGGGGATGGCTACACCTTC	.	TRBV7-6	14	TRBD1	TRBJ1-2
CSASPQQETQYF	TGCAGTGCTAGCCCGCAGCAAGAGACCCAGTACTTC	few	TRBV20-1	12	.	TRBJ2-5
CVSQSRSSYNSPLHF	TGTGTCAGCCAATCCCGGAGCTCCTATAATTCACCCCTCCACTTT	.	TRBV25-1	15	.	TRBJ1-6
CASRDRVGAGQTQYF	TGCGCCAGCAGGGACAGGGTTGGGGCTGGGCAGACCCAGTACTTC	.	TRBV10-2	15	TRBD1	TRBJ2-5
CASSHFLGGENTDTQYF	TGCGCCAGCAGCCATTTCCTAGGAGGGGAAAACACAGATACGCAGTATTTT	.	TRBV4-3	17	.	TRBJ2-3
CASGLEPEDRGREVRYF	TGTGCCAGCGGCTTAGAACCCGAGGACAGGGGGCGAGAGGTACGGTACTTC	.	TRBV7-2	17	TRBD1	TRBJ2-5
CASSTGTGGSPPLHF	TGCGCCAGCAGCACCGGGACAGGGGGAAGTCCACCCCTCCACTTT	few	TRBV5-1	15	TRBD1	TRBJ1-6
CASTGRIYGYTF	TGTGCCAGTACGGGCAGAATCTATGGCTACACCTTC	.	TRBV19	12	.	TRBJ1-2
CASRSWGASYNEQFF	TGTGCCAGCAGAAGTTGGGGGGCCTCCTACAATGAGCAGTTCTTC	.	TRBV6-2/TRBV6-3	15	.	TRBJ2-1
CSAGPWTSSYNEQFF	TGCAGTGCTGGTCCGTGGACTTCCTCCTACAATGAGCAGTTCTTC	.	TRBV20-1	15	.	TRBJ2-1
CSASWRYEQYF	TGCAGTGCTAGTTGGCGTTACGAGCAGTACTTC	few	TRBV20-1	11	.	TRBJ2-7